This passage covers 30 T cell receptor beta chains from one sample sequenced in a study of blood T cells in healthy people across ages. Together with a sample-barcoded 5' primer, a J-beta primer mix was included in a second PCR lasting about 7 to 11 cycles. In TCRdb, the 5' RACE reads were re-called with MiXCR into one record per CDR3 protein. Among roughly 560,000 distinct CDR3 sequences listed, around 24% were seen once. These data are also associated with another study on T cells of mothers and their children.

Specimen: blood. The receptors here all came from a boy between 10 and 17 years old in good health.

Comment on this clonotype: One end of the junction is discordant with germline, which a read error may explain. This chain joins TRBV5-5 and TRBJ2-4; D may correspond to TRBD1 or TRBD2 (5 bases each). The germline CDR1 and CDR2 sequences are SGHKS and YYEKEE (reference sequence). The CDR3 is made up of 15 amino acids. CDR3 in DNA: TGTGCCAGCAGCATAGAGGGGCTAGCCAAAAACATTAAGTACTTC. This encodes CASSIEGLAKNIKYF. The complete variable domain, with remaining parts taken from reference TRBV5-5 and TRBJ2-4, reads DAGVTQSPTHLIKTRGQQVTLRCSPISGHKSVSWYQQVLGQGPQFIFQYYEKEERGRGNFPDRFSARQFPNYSSELNVNALLLGDSALYLCASSIEGLAKNIKYFGAGTRLSVL.

The CDR3 spells CASSSLGGWDYGYTF. The CDR3 coding sequence is TGTGCCAGCAGCTCCCTGGGGGGCTGGGACTATGGCTACACCTTC. The rearrangement joins TRBV11-2 to TRBJ1-2; a weak D match, TRBD1 (6 bases). CDR1 is SGHAT and CDR2 is FQNNGV in the germline V gene. CDR3 length: 15 amino acids. The V and J ends lost 4 bases and 3 bases respectively, with 15 bases between them.

CDR3 coding DNA: TGTGCCAGCGGCTCGCCGACGGGACTCGTTAACTATGGCTACACCTTC. Its protein product is CASGSPTGLVNYGYTF. The chain employs TRBV7-2 and TRBJ1-2, with a weak D call TRBD1 (5 bases). Per the germline V gene, CDR1 is SGHTA and CDR2 is FQGNSA. The CDR3 is 16 residues long. The germline V and J ends were trimmed by 8 bases and 1 base, with 20 bases remaining between them.

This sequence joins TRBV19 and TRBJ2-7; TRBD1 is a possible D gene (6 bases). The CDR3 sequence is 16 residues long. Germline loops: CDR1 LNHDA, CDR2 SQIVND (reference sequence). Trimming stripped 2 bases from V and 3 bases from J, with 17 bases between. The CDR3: CASSILWGLPGYEQYF. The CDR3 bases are TGTGCCAGTAGTATACTCTGGGGGCTCCCAGGCTACGAGCAGTACTTC.

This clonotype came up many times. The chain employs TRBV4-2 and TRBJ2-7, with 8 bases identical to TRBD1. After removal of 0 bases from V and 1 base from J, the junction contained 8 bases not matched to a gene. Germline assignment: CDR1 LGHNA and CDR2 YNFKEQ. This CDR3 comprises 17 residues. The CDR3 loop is CASSQETGQGYSYEQYF. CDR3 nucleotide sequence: TGTGCCAGCAGCCAAGAGACAGGACAGGGCTATTCCTACGAGCAGTACTTC.

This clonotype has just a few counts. This chain's CDR3 is CSARQTGTQNIQYF. The CDR3 region has the DNA TGCAGTGCTAGGCAGACCGGGACTCAAAACATTCAGTACTTC. J is TRBJ2-4 and V is TRBV20-1; TRBD2 is a possible D gene (6 bases). Trimming removed 3 bases from V and 5 bases from J, with 14 bases in between. Germline V lookup: CDR1 DFQATT, CDR2 SNEGSKA (reference sequence). This CDR3 contains 14 residues.

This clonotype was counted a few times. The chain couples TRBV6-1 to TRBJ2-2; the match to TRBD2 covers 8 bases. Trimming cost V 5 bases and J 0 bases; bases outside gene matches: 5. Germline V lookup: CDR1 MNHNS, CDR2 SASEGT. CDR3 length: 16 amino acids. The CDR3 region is CASSPVAGTNTGELFF. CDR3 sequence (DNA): TGTGCCAGCAGTCCTGTAGCGGGGACGAACACCGGGGAGCTGTTTTTT.

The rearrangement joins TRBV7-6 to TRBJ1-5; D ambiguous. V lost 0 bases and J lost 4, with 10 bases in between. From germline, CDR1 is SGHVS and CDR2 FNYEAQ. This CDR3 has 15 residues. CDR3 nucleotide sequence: TGTGCCAGCAGCTTAGCTGGTGAGTTTAATCAGCCCCAGCATTTT. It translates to CASSLAGEFNQPQHF. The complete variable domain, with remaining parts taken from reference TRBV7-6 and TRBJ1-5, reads GAGVSQSPRYKVTKRGQDVALRCDPISGHVSLYWYRQALGQGPEFLTYFNYEAQQDKSGLPNDRFSAERPEGSISTLTIQRTEQRDSAMYRCASSLAGEFNQPQHFGDGTRLSIL.

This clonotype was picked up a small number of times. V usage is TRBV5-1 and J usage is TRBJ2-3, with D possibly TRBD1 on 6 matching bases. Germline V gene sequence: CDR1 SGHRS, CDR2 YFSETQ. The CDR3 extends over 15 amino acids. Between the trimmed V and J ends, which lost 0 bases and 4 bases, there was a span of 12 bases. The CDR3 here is CASSLATGYADTQYF. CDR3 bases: TGCGCCAGCAGCTTGGCAACAGGGTATGCAGATACGCAGTATTTT.

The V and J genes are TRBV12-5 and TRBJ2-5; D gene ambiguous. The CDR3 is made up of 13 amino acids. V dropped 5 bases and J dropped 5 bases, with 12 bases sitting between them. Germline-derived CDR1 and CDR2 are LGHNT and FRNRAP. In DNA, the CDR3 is TGTGCTAGTGGTCCAGCAAATGAGGAGACCCAGTACTTC. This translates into CASGPANEETQYF.

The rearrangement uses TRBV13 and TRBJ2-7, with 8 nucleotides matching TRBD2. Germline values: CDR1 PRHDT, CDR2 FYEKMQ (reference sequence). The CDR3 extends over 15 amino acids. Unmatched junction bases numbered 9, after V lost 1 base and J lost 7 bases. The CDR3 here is CASSLESGSPGEQYF. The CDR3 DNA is TGTGCCAGCAGCTTAGAGAGCGGGAGTCCGGGGGAGCAGTACTTC.

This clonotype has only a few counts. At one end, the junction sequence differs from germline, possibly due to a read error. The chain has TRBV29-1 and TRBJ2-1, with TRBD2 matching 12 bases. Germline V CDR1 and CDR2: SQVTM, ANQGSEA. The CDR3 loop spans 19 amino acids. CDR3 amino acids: CSVEEGPLTSGSSHNEQFF. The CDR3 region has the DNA TGCAGCGTTGAAGAGGGGCCTTTGACTAGCGGGAGCTCCCACAATGAGCAGTTCTTC.

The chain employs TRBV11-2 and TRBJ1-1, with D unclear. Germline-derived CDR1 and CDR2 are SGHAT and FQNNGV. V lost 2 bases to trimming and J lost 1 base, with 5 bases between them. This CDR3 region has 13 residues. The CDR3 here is CASSLLRNTEAFF. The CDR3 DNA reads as TGTGCCAGCAGCTTATTGAGGAACACTGAAGCTTTCTTT.

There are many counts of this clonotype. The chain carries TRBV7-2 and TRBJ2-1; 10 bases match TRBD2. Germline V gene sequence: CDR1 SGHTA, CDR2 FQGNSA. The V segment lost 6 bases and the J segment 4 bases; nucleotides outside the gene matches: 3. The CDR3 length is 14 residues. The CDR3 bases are TGTGCCAGCAGTGAGCGGGGGGGATACAATGAGCAGTTCTTC. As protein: CASSERGGYNEQFF.

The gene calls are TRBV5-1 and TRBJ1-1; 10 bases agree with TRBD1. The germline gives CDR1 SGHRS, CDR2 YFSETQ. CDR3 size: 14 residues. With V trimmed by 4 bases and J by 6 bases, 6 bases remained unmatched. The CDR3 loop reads CASSPTGGSPEAFF. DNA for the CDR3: TGCGCCAGCAGCCCGACAGGGGGCTCGCCTGAAGCTTTCTTT.

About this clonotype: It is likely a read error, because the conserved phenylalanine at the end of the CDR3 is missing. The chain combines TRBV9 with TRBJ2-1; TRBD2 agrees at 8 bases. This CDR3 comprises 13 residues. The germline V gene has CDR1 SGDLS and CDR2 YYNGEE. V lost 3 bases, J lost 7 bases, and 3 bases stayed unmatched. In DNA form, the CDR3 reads TGTGCCAGCAGCGGGATAGCGGGGAATGAGCAGTTCCTC. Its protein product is CASSGIAGNEQFL.

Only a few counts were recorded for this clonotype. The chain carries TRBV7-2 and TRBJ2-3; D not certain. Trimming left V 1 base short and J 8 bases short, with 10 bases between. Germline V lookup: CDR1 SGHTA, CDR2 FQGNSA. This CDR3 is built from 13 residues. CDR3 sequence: CASSLGAVATQYF. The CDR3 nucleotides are TGTGCCAGCAGCTTAGGGGCAGTCGCTACGCAGTATTTT.

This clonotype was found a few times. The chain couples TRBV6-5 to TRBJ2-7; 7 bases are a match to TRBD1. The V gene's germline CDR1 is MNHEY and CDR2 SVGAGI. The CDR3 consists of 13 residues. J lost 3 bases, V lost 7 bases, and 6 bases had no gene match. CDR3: CASTPGTVYEQYF. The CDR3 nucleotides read TGTGCCAGCACCCCCGGGACAGTCTACGAGCAGTACTTC.

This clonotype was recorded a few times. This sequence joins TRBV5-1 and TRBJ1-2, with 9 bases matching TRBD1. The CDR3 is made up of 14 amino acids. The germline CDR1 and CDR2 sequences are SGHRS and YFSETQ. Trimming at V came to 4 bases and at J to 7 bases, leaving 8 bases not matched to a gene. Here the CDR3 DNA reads TGCGCCAGCAGCCCGGGACAGGGCGAAAGTGGCTACACCTTC. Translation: CASSPGQGESGYTF.

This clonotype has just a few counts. The CDR3 DNA sequence: TGTGCCAGCAGTCGCACAGTAGTGGATACGCAGTATTTT. Translating it yields CASSRTVVDTQYF. V is TRBV27 and J is TRBJ2-3, with D unresolved. V shed 5 bases and J shed 6 bases, with 12 bases lying between them. CDR1 is MNHEY, CDR2 SMNVEV, per germline (reference sequence). This CDR3 has 13 amino acids.

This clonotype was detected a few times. As DNA, the CDR3 is TGCGCCAGCAGGATGGGCCTAGCGGGAAAGAATGAGCAGTTCTTC. It translates to CASRMGLAGKNEQFF. V is TRBV10-2 and J is TRBJ2-1, with 9 bases that match TRBD2. Trimming at V came to 6 bases and at J to 7 bases, leaving 10 bases not matched to a gene. In germline, CDR1 is WSHSY, CDR2 SAAADI. The CDR3 covers 15 residues.

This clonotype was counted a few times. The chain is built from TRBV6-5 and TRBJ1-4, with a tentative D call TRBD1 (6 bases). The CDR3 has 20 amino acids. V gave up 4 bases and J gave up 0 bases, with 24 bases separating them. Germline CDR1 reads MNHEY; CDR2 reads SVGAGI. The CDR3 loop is CASSLRDMAPSGATNEKLFF. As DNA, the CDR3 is TGTGCCAGCAGTTTGAGGGACATGGCCCCGAGCGGCGCAACTAATGAAAAACTGTTTTTT.

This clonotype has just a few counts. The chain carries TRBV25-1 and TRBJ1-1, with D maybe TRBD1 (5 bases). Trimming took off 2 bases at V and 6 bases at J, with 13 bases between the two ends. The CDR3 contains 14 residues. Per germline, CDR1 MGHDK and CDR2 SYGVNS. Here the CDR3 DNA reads TGTGCCAGCAGTGAACCCAGGGAAATCCCTGAAGCTTTCTTT. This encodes CASSEPREIPEAFF.

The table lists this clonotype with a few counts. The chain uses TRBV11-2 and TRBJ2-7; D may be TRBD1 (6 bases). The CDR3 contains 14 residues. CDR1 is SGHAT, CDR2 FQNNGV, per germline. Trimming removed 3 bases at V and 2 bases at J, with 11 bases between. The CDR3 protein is CASSFGGSAYEQYF. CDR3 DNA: TGTGCCAGCAGCTTTGGGGGCAGTGCCTACGAGCAGTACTTC.

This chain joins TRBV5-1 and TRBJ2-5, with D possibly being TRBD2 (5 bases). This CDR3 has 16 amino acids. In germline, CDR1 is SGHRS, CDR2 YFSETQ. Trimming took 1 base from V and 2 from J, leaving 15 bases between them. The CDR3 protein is CASSLWRTRQQETQYF. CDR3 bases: TGCGCCAGCAGCTTGTGGAGGACCCGCCAACAAGAGACCCAGTACTTC.

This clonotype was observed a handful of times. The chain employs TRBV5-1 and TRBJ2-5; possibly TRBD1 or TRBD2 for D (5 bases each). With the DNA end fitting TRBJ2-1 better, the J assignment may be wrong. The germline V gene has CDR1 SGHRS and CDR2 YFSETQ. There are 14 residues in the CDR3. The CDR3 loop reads CASSLGGSGGEQFF. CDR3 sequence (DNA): TGCGCCAGCAGCTTGGGGGGGTCCGGAGGTGAGCAGTTCTTC.

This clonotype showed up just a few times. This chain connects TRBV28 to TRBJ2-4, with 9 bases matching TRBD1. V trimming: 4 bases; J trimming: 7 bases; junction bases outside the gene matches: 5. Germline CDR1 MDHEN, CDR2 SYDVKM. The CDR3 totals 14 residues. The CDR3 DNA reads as TGTGCCAGCAGTTCCGGGACAGGGCCCAACATTCAGTACTTC. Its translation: CASSSGTGPNIQYF.

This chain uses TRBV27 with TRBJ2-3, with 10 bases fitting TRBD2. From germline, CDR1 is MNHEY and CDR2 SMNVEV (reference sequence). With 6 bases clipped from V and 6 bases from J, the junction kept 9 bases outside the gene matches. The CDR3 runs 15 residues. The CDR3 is CASRNRTSGRDTQYF. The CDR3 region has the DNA TGTGCCAGCAGAAATAGGACTAGCGGTCGGGATACGCAGTATTTT.

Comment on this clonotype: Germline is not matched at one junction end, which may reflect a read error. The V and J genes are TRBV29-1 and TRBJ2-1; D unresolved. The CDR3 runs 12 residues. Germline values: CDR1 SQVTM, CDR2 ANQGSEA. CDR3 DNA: TGCAGCGTGGAAGACTCCTACAATGAGCAGTTCTTC. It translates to CSVEDSYNEQFF.

CDR3: CSARVAGGVGETQYF. The CDR3 nucleotides are TGCAGTGCTAGAGTTGCGGGCGGTGTAGGAGAGACCCAGTACTTC. The rearrangement joins TRBV20-1 to TRBJ2-5, with D possibly matching TRBD2 (5 bases). This CDR3 region has 15 residues. CDR1 and CDR2 from the germline V gene are DFQATT and SNEGSKA (reference sequence). Between the trimmed V and J ends, which lost 1 base and 4 bases, there was a span of 16 bases.